The rows below give T cell receptor beta chains drawn from one sample of a study of blood T cells in healthy people across ages. TCRdb called the 5' RACE reads again in MiXCR, with one record for every CDR3 protein. The table records about 760,000 distinct CDR3 sequences, roughly 56% of them present only once. The sample was blood. These receptors were collected from a man in his forties in good health. CDR3s include the opening cysteine and the closing phenylalanine or tryptophan. D genes are given only for firm matches. Rows give clone size only sometimes, using once, few, many, or a class for an expanded clone.

D: .
J: TRBJ2-1
V: TRBV3-1
size: .
length: 13
CDR3: CASSQGRLDEQFF
DNA: TGTGCCAGCAGCCAAGGGCGACTCGATGAGCAGTTCTTC

D: TRBD1
J: TRBJ2-5
V: TRBV13
size: .
length: 15
CDR3: CASSLRGQGSETQYF
DNA: TGTGCCAGCAGCTTACGGGGACAGGGTTCGGAGACCCAGTACTTC

D: TRBD2
J: TRBJ2-7
V: TRBV5-1
size: .
length: 15
CDR3: CASSWTSGTSYEQYF
DNA: TGCGCCAGCAGCTGGACTAGCGGGACCTCCTACGAGCAGTACTTC

D: .
J: TRBJ1-1
V: TRBV6-1
size: .
length: 14
CDR3: CASNAPRLNTEAFF
DNA: TGTGCCAGCAATGCCCCCAGGTTGAACACTGAAGCTTTCTTT

D: .
J: TRBJ2-7
V: TRBV28
size: .
length: 14
CDR3: CASRVRPPSYEQYF
DNA: TGTGCCAGCAGGGTTCGTCCCCCATCCTACGAGCAGTACTTC

D: .
J: TRBJ2-1
V: TRBV29-1
size: .
length: 18
CDR3: CSVEGLLATTDAYNEQFF
DNA: TGCAGCGTTGAAGGCCTACTAGCTACAACTGATGCTTACAATGAGCAGTTCTTC

D: TRBD1
J: TRBJ2-5
V: TRBV27
size: .
length: 14
CDR3: CASRGQGDQETQYF
DNA: TGTGCCAGCAGAGGACAGGGTGACCAAGAGACCCAGTACTTC

D: .
J: TRBJ2-4
V: TRBV5-1
size: few
length: 13
CDR3: CASTFSGGDIQYF
DNA: TGCGCCAGCACCTTCTCAGGGGGGGACATTCAGTACTTC

D: .
J: TRBJ2-3
V: TRBV20-1
size: .
length: 14
CDR3: CSAQLPGGTDTQYF
DNA: TGCAGTGCTCAACTCCCGGGAGGCACAGATACGCAGTATTTT

D: .
J: TRBJ2-1
V: TRBV6-1
size: .
length: 14
CDR3: CASSEGPGPNEQFF
DNA: TGTGCCAGCAGTGAAGGGCCAGGGCCCAATGAGCAGTTCTTC

D: .
J: TRBJ1-2
V: TRBV12-3/TRBV12-4
size: .
length: 12
CDR3: CASSTTAGGYTF
DNA: TGTGCCAGCAGTACCACCGCGGGCGGCTACACCTTC

D: .
J: TRBJ2-3
V: TRBV3-1
size: .
length: 14
CDR3: CASSPLDSLDTQYF
DNA: TGTGCCAGCAGCCCGTTGGACTCCCTAGATACGCAGTATTTT

D: TRBD1
J: TRBJ2-5
V: TRBV27
size: .
length: 13
CDR3: CATKQGARETQYF
DNA: TGTGCCACCAAACAGGGGGCGAGGGAGACCCAGTACTTC

D: .
J: TRBJ2-7
V: TRBV20-1
size: .
length: 14
CDR3: CSARDQSTGREQYF
DNA: TGCAGTGCTAGAGACCAGAGCACAGGACGCGAGCAGTACTTC

D: .
J: TRBJ1-1
V: TRBV5-1
size: .
length: 12
CDR3: CASSLEGVEAFF
DNA: TGCGCCAGCAGCTTGGAAGGAGTTGAAGCTTTCTTT

D: TRBD2
J: TRBJ2-7
V: TRBV10-3
size: .
length: 15
CDR3: CAISLDSGVYNEQYF
DNA: TGTGCCATCAGCCTCGATAGCGGGGTCTACAATGAGCAGTACTTC

D: .
J: TRBJ2-5
V: TRBV29-1
size: .
length: 14
CDR3: CSVPLDGAQETQYF
DNA: TGCAGCGTCCCACTAGATGGGGCCCAAGAGACCCAGTACTTC

D: TRBD1
J: TRBJ1-1
V: TRBV4-3
size: .
length: 15
CDR3: CASSQVGQGAGEAFF
DNA: TGCGCCAGCAGCCAAGTAGGGCAGGGGGCCGGTGAAGCTTTCTTT

D: TRBD1
J: TRBJ2-1
V: TRBV20-1
size: .
length: 14
CDR3: CSDLPLGSGGEQFF
DNA: TGCAGTGACTTACCTCTAGGGTCAGGGGGTGAGCAGTTCTTC

D: .
J: TRBJ1-5
V: TRBV24-1
size: .
length: 15
CDR3: CATSERGLSNQPQHF
DNA: TGTGCCACCAGCGAGCGGGGGTTGAGCAATCAGCCCCAGCATTTT

D: TRBD1
J: TRBJ1-2
V: TRBV6-6
size: few
length: 12
CDR3: CASCRDRWDYTF
DNA: TGTGCCAGCTGTAGGGACAGATGGGACTACACCTTC

D: TRBD2
J: TRBJ2-2
V: TRBV7-3
size: .
length: 14
CDR3: CASSLGLVVGELFF
DNA: TGTGCCAGCAGCTTGGGACTAGTGGTCGGGGAGCTGTTTTTT

D: TRBD1
J: TRBJ1-2
V: TRBV28
size: .
length: 14
CDR3: CASTPGQGGYGYTF
DNA: TGTGCCAGCACACCGGGACAGGGAGGCTATGGCTACACCTTC

D: .
J: TRBJ2-5
V: TRBV7-3
size: .
length: 11
CDR3: CASSWGGEQYF
DNA: TGTGCCAGCAGCTGGGGCGGTGAGCAGTACTTC

D: .
J: TRBJ2-7
V: TRBV4-1
size: .
length: 17
CDR3: CASSQDPIALASYEQYF
DNA: TGCGCCAGCAGCCAAGATCCCATCGCATTAGCCTCCTACGAGCAGTACTTC

D: .
J: TRBJ2-1
V: TRBV6-2/TRBV6-3
size: .
length: 12
CDR3: CASRGLIDEQFF
DNA: TGTGCCAGCAGGGGGTTGATCGATGAGCAGTTCTTC

D: .
J: TRBJ2-5
V: TRBV7-2
size: once
length: 12
CDR3: CVSSSVWETQYF
DNA: TGTGTCAGCAGCTCGGTTTGGGAGACCCAGTACTTC

D: .
J: TRBJ2-5
V: TRBV12-3/TRBV12-4
size: .
length: 12
CDR3: CASSPDSKTQYF
DNA: TGTGCCAGCAGTCCCGACTCTAAGACCCAGTACTTC

D: TRBD1
J: TRBJ2-5
V: TRBV7-9
size: .
length: 17
CDR3: CASSSNRDREWGETQYF
DNA: TGTGCCAGCAGCTCAAACCGGGACAGGGAATGGGGAGAGACCCAGTACTTC

D: TRBD1
J: TRBJ2-7
V: TRBV4-2
size: few
length: 15
CDR3: CASSQIRSGGYEQYF
DNA: TGTGCCAGCAGCCAAATTCGGTCAGGGGGTTACGAGCAGTACTTC

D: TRBD2
J: TRBJ2-5
V: TRBV7-2
size: .
length: 17
CDR3: CASSLAPSGASQETQYF
DNA: TGTGCCAGCAGCTTAGCCCCTAGCGGGGCTTCCCAAGAGACCCAGTACTTC

D: TRBD1
J: TRBJ2-1
V: TRBV7-9
size: .
length: 16
CDR3: CASSSPADRGNNEQFF
DNA: TGTGCCAGCAGCTCTCCTGCAGACAGGGGAAACAATGAGCAGTTCTTC